Each of the 26 T cell receptor beta chains below was sequenced from the same sample in a study of blood T cells in healthy people across ages (dated by TCRdb to about 2015). Library prep was done by 5' RACE. The sequencer was an Illumina HiSeq 2500. A second PCR of roughly 7 to 11 cycles was performed with a sample-barcoded 5' primer and a J-beta primer mix. TCRdb cleaned the public reads at Q25 with fastp, built clones with MiXCR and kept in-frame beta chains. Each entry is one CDR3 protein sequence, shown with its most common DNA and genes. Recorded for this sample are around 690,000 distinct CDR3 sequences; approximately 59% of them occurred a single time. Approximately 40% of the sample is in the top ten clones. Sequencing input: blood. The receptors originated from a man between 60 and 70 years old in good health.

This clonotype showed up just a few times. The chain couples TRBV6-5 to TRBJ2-5, with a weak D call TRBD1 (6 bases). The germline CDR1 and CDR2 sequences are MNHEY and SVGAGI. V gave up 8 bases and J gave up 1 base, with 17 bases separating them. This CDR3 is 15 amino acids long. CDR3 protein: CASPSGTRSQETQYF. CDR3 bases: TGTGCCAGCCCAAGTGGGACACGGAGCCAAGAGACCCAGTACTTC.

This sequence joins TRBV6-6 and TRBJ1-1; D unresolved. CDR1 and CDR2 from the germline V gene are MNHNY and SVGAGI (reference sequence). The CDR3 extends over 17 amino acids. Trimming left V 8 bases short and J 3 bases short, with 25 bases between. CDR3 sequence: CASPSMTPEGQDTEAFF. The CDR3 DNA reads as TGTGCCAGCCCATCAATGACCCCGGAAGGGCAGGACACTGAAGCTTTCTTT.

The chain employs TRBV20-1 and TRBJ2-5, with 9 bases aligning to TRBD2. Germline values: CDR1 DFQATT, CDR2 SNEGSKA (reference sequence). With 6 bases clipped from V and 4 bases from J, the junction kept 15 bases outside the gene matches. The CDR3 is 16 amino acids. The CDR3 DNA is TGCAGTGCCCAGAGCGTAGCGGGGGCCAGTGGAGAGACCCAGTACTTC. Encoded protein: CSAQSVAGASGETQYF.

The V call is TRBV7-9, the J call TRBJ2-1; 11 nucleotides match TRBD2. Germline CDR1 SEHNR, CDR2 FQNEAQ (reference sequence). This CDR3 has 16 residues. Trimming removed 5 bases from V and 4 bases from J; junction bases left unmatched: 7. Written as DNA, the CDR3 is TGTGCCAGCAGCATGACTAGCGGGGAGATTTACAATGAGCAGTTCTTC. Translation: CASSMTSGEIYNEQFF.

CDR3 sequence (DNA): TGTGCCAGCAGCTTAGCGCAATGGCCCGTGTACTTC. The encoded protein is CASSLAQWPVYF. The chain couples TRBV7-9 to TRBJ2-7, with D hard to call. Deletions cut 0 bases from V and 12 bases from J, with 12 bases between. The CDR3 consists of 12 residues. Germline-derived CDR1 and CDR2 are SEHNR and FQNEAQ (reference sequence).

This clonotype showed up just a few times. V is TRBV20-1 and J is TRBJ2-1; 11 positions agree with TRBD2. The junction had 5 bases not matched to a gene; V was cut back by 1 base and J by 3 bases. The germline gives CDR1 DFQATT, CDR2 SNEGSKA (reference sequence). This CDR3 spans 16 amino acids. CDR3 sequence reads: CSARGVGTSGYNEQFF. The CDR3 DNA reads TGCAGTGCTAGAGGGGTGGGGACTAGCGGCTACAATGAGCAGTTCTTC.

The chain has TRBV6-1 and TRBJ1-2, with TRBD1 matching 7 bases. This CDR3 contains 15 residues. The V segment lost 6 bases and the J segment 0 bases; nucleotides outside the gene matches: 7. Germline CDR1 reads MNHNS; CDR2 reads SASEGT. This chain's CDR3 is CASRITGAPNYGYTF. In DNA form, the CDR3 reads TGTGCCAGCAGGATAACAGGGGCTCCTAACTATGGCTACACCTTC.

This sequence joins TRBV5-1 and TRBJ2-3, with D unresolved. The CDR3 has 13 amino acids. With 1 base removed from V and 2 bases from J, the gap between germline ends came to 5 bases. Germline CDR1 SGHRS, CDR2 YFSETQ. The CDR3 protein is CASSLLPTDTQYF. The CDR3 coding sequence is TGCGCCAGCAGCTTGCTCCCCACAGATACGCAGTATTTT.

This clonotype occurred a few times. The chain employs TRBV28 and TRBJ1-2, with unresolved D. Germline CDR1 and CDR2: MDHEN and SYDVKM. V dropped 3 bases and J dropped 9 bases, with 8 bases sitting between them. The CDR3 runs to 11 residues. The DNA for the CDR3 is TGTGCCAGCAGTTTTGACGGAAGCTACACCTTC. This translates into CASSFDGSYTF.

The rearrangement uses TRBV9 and TRBJ2-7; a possible D gene is TRBD2 (5 bases). The V end was cut by 4 bases, the J end by 6 bases, with 11 bases between. The CDR3 has 12 residues. Germline V gene lookup returns CDR1 SGDLS and CDR2 YYNGEE. The CDR3 DNA reads TGTGCCAGCAGCACTGGCCGGGGCGAGCAGTACTTC. This gives the protein CASSTGRGEQYF.

CDR3 DNA: TGCGCCAGCAGCTTGGACGGGGGCCAGATCGATGAGCAGTTCTTC. It yields the protein CASSLDGGQIDEQFF. The chain employs TRBV5-1 and TRBJ2-1, with D perhaps matching TRBD1 or TRBD2 (6 bases each). The CDR3 has 15 amino acids. Germline V gene data show CDR1 as SGHRS and CDR2 as YFSETQ. V lost 0 bases and J 8 bases, leaving 15 bases between the germline ends.

The gene calls are TRBV12-3 or TRBV12-4 and TRBJ2-3, with D maybe TRBD2 (5 bases). Trimming cost V 6 bases and J 11 bases, with 12 bases left between them. This CDR3 spans 11 amino acids. Written as DNA, the CDR3 is TGTGCCAGCAGCCGCCGTCGGGGGCAGTATTTT. It yields the protein CASSRRRGQYF.

The chain links TRBV3-1 to TRBJ2-4; possibly TRBD2 for D (6 bases). Between the trimmed V and J ends, which lost 4 bases and 15 bases, there was a span of 13 bases. The germline gives CDR1 LGHDT, CDR2 YNNKEL (reference sequence). The CDR3 is 11 amino acids. The CDR3 reads CASSLGLALYF. The CDR3 nucleotides read TGTGCCAGCAGCCTCGGGCTAGCGCTGTACTTC.

The chain employs TRBV28 and TRBJ1-5, with D tentatively TRBD1 (5 bases). Germline V gene data show CDR1 as MDHEN and CDR2 as SYDVKM. The CDR3 covers 13 residues. The V end lost 7 bases, the J end lost 3 bases, and 10 bases lay between the germline ends. As DNA, the CDR3 is TGTGCCAGCACCTGGGGGAACAATCAGCCCCAGCATTTT. Amino acid sequence: CASTWGNNQPQHF.

The chain carries TRBV7-9 and TRBJ2-3; D remains ambiguous. Trimming pared 5 bases from V and 3 bases from J, leaving 12 bases between. Germline CDR1 is SEHNR and CDR2 is FQNEAQ (reference sequence). CDR3 length: 14 residues. CDR3 DNA sequence: TGTGCCAGCAGCCCGGCCCCACGGACAGATACGCAGTATTTT. It translates to CASSPAPRTDTQYF.

The V and J genes are TRBV9 and TRBJ2-7, with 9 bases matching TRBD2. The V segment lost 0 bases and the J segment 3 bases; nucleotides outside the gene matches: 10. The CDR3 covers 17 residues. CDR1 and CDR2 from the germline V gene are SGDLS and YYNGEE. Here the CDR3 DNA reads TGTGCCAGCAGCGTAGGTGAGAGTAGCGGGGGATACTACGAGCAGTACTTC. The encoded protein is CASSVGESSGGYYEQYF.

This clonotype has a handful of counts. The chain uses TRBV6-6 and TRBJ2-4; D is possibly TRBD2 (6 bases). Germline assignment: CDR1 MNHNY and CDR2 SVGAGI (reference sequence). V was trimmed by 7 bases and J by 0 bases, leaving 16 bases between them. This CDR3 contains 16 residues. The CDR3 DNA is TGTGCCAGCACCACGGGGCGGGGCCTAGCCAAAAACATTCAGTACTTC. It encodes CASTTGRGLAKNIQYF.

V and J are TRBV20-1 and TRBJ2-7, with TRBD1 matching over 10 bases. CDR1 DFQATT and CDR2 SNEGSKA come from the germline V gene (reference sequence). The V segment lost 1 base and the J segment 2 bases; nucleotides outside the gene matches: 8. The length of the CDR3 is 16 residues. In nucleotides, the CDR3 is TGCAGTGCTAGAGTTTCCGAGACAGGGGGCCCCTACGAGCAGTACTTC. Its translation: CSARVSETGGPYEQYF.

Note on this clonotype: This could be a read error, since a much larger clone is one nucleotide away. Here the CDR3 DNA reads TGTGCCAGCAGTCAAGACGGAGAGCGCTACGAGCAGTACTTC. Amino acids: CASSQDGERYEQYF. The rearrangement uses TRBV6-1 and TRBJ2-7; no clear D gene. Trimming cost V 5 bases and J 3 bases, with 14 bases left between them. The CDR3 sequence is 14 residues long. Germline V gives CDR1 MNHNS, CDR2 SASEGT.

The chain carries TRBV6-6 and TRBJ1-1; no clear D. The CDR3 has 15 residues. The germline V gene has CDR1 MNHNY and CDR2 SVGAGI (reference sequence). V was trimmed by 2 bases and J by 4 bases, leaving 14 bases between them. CDR3 amino acids: CASSYTPGVGTEAFF. CDR3 nucleotide sequence: TGTGCCAGCAGTTACACCCCGGGTGTTGGCACTGAAGCTTTCTTT.

This chain connects TRBV28 to TRBJ2-5, with no clear D. Trimming stripped 5 bases from V and 1 base from J, with 8 bases between. The germline V gene encodes CDR1 MDHEN and CDR2 SYDVKM. This CDR3 has 13 amino acids. Here the CDR3 reads CASSVKAQETQYF. In DNA form, the CDR3 reads TGTGCCAGCAGTGTAAAAGCCCAAGAGACCCAGTACTTC.

This sequence joins TRBV10-3 and TRBJ2-3, with TRBD1 identical over 9 bases. The CDR3 loop spans 15 amino acids. Germline CDR1 reads ENHRY; CDR2 reads SYGVKD. Trimming took 6 bases from V and 1 from J; bases not matched to a gene: 5. DNA for the CDR3: TGTGCCATCAGGACGGGACAGGGAGGCACAGATACGCAGTATTTT. Protein: CAIRTGQGGTDTQYF.

This clonotype was detected only a few times. V is TRBV12-3 or TRBV12-4 and J is TRBJ2-5; D call uncertain. The J call may be wrong; the DNA end is better matched by TRBJ2-7. The CDR3 is made up of 13 amino acids. DNA for the CDR3: TGTGCCAGCAGTTTACAAGCACTCTACGAGCAGTACTTC. It yields the protein CASSLQALYEQYF.

This clonotype appeared a few times. V and J are TRBV24-1 and TRBJ2-2; the match to TRBD1 covers 7 bases. The length of the CDR3 is 15 residues. Germline V gene lookup returns CDR1 KGHDR and CDR2 SFDVKD. The V segment lost 4 bases and the J segment 5 bases; nucleotides outside the gene matches: 6. CDR3 amino acids: CATSDPTTGTGELFF. DNA for the CDR3: TGTGCCACCAGTGACCCAACGACAGGGACCGGGGAGCTGTTTTTT.

The chain joins TRBV10-2 to TRBJ2-5; TRBD2 matches at 9 bases. V trimming: 6 bases; J trimming: 3 bases; junction bases outside the gene matches: 5. The CDR3 has 14 residues. Germline loops: CDR1 WSHSY, CDR2 SAAADI. CDR3 sequence: CASSSGLAKETQYF. The DNA for the CDR3 is TGCGCCAGCAGCTCGGGACTAGCCAAAGAGACCCAGTACTTC.

The chain has TRBV19 and TRBJ2-2; D uncertain. The V end lost 7 bases, the J end lost 6 bases, and 9 bases lay between the germline ends. This CDR3 comprises 12 residues. Germline V gives CDR1 LNHDA, CDR2 SQIVND (reference sequence). CDR3 in DNA: TGTGCCAGTATTATTGGTCCCGGGGAGCTGTTTTTT. Its protein is CASIIGPGELFF.